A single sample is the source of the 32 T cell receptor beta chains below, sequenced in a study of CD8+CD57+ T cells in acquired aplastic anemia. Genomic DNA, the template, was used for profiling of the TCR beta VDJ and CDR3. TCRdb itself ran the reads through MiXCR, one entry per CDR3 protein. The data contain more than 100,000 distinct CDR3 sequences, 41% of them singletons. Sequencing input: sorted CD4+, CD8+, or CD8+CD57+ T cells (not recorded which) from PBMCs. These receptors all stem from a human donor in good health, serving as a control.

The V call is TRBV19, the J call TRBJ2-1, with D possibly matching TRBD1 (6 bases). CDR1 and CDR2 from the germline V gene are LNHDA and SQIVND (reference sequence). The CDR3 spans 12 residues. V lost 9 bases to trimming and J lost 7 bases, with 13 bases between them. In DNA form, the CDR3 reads TGTGCCAGCATCGGGGACAAGAATGAGCAGTTCTTC. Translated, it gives CASIGDKNEQFF.

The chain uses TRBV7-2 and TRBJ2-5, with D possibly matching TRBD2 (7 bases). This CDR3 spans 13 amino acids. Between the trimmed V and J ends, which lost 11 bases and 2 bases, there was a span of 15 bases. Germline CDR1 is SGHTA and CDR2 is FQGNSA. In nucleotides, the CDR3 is TGTGCCGCCAGGGCGGGGGCTCAAGAGACCCAGTACTTC. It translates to CAARAGAQETQYF.

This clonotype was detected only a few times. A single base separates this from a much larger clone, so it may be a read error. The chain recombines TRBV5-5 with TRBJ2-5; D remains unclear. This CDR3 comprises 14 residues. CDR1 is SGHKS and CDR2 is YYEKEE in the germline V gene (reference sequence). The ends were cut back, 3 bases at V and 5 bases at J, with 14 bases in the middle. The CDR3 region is CASSSWSRRETQYF. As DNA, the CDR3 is TGTGCCAGCAGCTCGTGGTCTAGACGGGAGACCCAGTACTTC.

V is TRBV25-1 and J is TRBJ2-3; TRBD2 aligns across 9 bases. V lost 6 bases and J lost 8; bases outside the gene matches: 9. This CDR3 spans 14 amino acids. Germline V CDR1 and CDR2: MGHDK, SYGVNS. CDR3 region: CASSRDLAGTTQYF. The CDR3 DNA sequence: TGTGCCAGCAGCCGCGATCTAGCGGGGACTACGCAGTATTTT.

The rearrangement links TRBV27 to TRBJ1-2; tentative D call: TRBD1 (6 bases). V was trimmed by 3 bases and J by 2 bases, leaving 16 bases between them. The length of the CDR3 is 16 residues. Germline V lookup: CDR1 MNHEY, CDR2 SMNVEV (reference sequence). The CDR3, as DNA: TGTGCCAGCAGTTTTCTCCCTCAGGGGTTAAACTATGGCTACACCTTC. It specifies CASSFLPQGLNYGYTF.

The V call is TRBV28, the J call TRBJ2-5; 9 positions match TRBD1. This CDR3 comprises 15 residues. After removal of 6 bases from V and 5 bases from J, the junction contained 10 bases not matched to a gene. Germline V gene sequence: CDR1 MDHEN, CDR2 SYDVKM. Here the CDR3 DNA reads TGTGCCAGCAGCCGAAAGGGACAGGGCAGGGAGACCCAGTACTTC. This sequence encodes CASSRKGQGRETQYF. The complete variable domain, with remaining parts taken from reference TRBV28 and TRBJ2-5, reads DVKVTQSSRYLVKRTGEKVFLECVQDMDHENMFWYRQDPGLGLRLIYFSYDVKMKEKGDIPEGYSVSREKKERFSLILESASTNQTSMYLCASSRKGQGRETQYFGPGTRLLVL.

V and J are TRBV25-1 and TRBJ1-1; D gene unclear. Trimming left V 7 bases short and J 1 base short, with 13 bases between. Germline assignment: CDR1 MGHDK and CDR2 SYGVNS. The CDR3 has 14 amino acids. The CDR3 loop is CASNADLGNTEAFF. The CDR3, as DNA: TGTGCCAGCAACGCAGACCTTGGGAACACTGAAGCTTTCTTT.

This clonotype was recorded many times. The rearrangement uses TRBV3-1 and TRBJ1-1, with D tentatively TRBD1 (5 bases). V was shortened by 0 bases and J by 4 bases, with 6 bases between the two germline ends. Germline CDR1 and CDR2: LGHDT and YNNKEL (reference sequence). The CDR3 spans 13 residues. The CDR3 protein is CASSQEGTTEAFF. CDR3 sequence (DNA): TGTGCCAGCAGCCAAGAGGGGACCACTGAAGCTTTCTTT.

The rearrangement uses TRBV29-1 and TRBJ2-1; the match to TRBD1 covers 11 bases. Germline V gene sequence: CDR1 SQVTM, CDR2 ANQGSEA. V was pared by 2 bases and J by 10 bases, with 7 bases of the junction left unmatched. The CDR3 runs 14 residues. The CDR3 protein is CSVEPGQGVGEQFF. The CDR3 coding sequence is TGCAGCGTTGAACCGGGACAGGGGGTTGGAGAGCAGTTCTTC.

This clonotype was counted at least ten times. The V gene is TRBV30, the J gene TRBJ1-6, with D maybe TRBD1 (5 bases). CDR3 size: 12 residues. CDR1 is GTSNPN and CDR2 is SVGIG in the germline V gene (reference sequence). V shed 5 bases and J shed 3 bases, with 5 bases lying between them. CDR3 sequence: CAWDSYNSPLHF. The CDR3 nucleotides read TGTGCCTGGGACAGCTATAATTCACCCCTCCACTTT.

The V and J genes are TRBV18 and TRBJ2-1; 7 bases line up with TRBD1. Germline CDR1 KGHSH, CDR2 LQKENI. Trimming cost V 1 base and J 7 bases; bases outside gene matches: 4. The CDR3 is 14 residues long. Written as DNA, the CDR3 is TGTGCCAGCTCACCACAGGGGGCGAGGAATGAGCAGTTCTTC. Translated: CASSPQGARNEQFF.

The CDR3 region has the DNA TGCGCCAGCAGCCCTCAGACTAGGAGGAATGAGCAGTTCTTC. The encoded protein is CASSPQTRRNEQFF. The chain joins TRBV10-1 to TRBJ2-1; D perhaps matches TRBD2 (6 bases). Germline CDR1 is WNHNN and CDR2 is SYGVQD (reference sequence). CDR3 size: 14 residues. The V gene lost 6 bases and the J gene lost 7 bases, with 16 bases spanning the gap.

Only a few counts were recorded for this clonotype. The CDR3 region is CASNQGLSSEQFF. The CDR3, as DNA: TGTGCCAGCAATCAGGGCCTGTCCAGTGAGCAGTTCTTC. The chain links TRBV6-1 to TRBJ2-1; a weak D match, TRBD1 (5 bases). The CDR3 has 13 residues. Trimming cost V 7 bases and J 9 bases, with 16 bases left between them. Germline loops: CDR1 MNHNS, CDR2 SASEGT.

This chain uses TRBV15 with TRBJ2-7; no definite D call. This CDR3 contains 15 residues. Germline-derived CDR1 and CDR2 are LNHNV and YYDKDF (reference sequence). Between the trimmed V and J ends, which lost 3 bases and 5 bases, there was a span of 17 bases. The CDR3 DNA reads TGTGCCACCAGCAGCTTAGGTGGCGCTAACCACGAGCAGTACTTC. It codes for CATSSLGGANHEQYF.

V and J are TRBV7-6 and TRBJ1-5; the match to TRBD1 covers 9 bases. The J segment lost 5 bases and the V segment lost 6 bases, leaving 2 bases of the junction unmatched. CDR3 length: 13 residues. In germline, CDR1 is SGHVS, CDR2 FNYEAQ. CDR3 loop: CASSWDRDQPQHF. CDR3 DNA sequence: TGTGCCAGCAGTTGGGACAGGGATCAGCCCCAGCATTTT.

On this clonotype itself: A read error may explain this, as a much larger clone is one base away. The CDR3 loop reads CASSPNRFRPQHF. Written as DNA, the CDR3 is TGTGCCAGCAGTCCCAACAGGTTTCGGCCCCAGCATTTT. This rearrangement joins TRBV6-2 or TRBV6-3 to TRBJ1-5; the D gene is possibly TRBD1 (5 bases). The germline V gene encodes CDR1 MNHEY and CDR2 SVGEGT. The CDR3 covers 13 residues. The V gene lost 5 bases and the J gene lost 9 bases, with 14 bases spanning the gap.

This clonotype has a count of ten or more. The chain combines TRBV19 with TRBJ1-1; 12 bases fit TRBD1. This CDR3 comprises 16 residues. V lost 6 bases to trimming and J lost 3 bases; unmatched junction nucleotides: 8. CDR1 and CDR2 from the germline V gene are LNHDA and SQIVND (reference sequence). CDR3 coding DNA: TGTGCCAGTAGATCTCCGGGACAGGGGGCCGACACTGAAGCTTTCTTT. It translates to CASRSPGQGADTEAFF.

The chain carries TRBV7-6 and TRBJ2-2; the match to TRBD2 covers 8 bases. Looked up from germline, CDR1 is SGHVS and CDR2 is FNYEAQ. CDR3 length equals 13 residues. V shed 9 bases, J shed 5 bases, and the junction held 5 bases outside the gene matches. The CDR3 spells CASSAGATGELFF. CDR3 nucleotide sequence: TGTGCCAGTTCAGCGGGGGCTACCGGGGAGCTGTTTTTT.

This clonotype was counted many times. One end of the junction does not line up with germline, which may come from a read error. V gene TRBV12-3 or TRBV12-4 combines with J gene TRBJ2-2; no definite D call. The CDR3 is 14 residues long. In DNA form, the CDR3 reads TGTGCCAGCAGTCCCTCTACGAAAACCGGGGAGCTGTTTTTT. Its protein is CASSPSTKTGELFF.

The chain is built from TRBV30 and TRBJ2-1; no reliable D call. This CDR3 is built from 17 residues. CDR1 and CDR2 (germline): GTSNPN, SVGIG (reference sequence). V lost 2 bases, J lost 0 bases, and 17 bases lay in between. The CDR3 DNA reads TGTGCCTGGAGTCCCAAGGACCAGAGGAGCTCCTACAATGAGCAGTTCTTC. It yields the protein CAWSPKDQRSSYNEQFF.

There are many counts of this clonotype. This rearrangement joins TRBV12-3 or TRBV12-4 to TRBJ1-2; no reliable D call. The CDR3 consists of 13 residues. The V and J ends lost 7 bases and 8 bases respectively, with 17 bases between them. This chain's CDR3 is CASTPGGRIGYTF. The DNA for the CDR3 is TGTGCCAGCACTCCGGGTGGCAGGATCGGCTACACCTTC.

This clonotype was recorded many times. CDR3 amino acids: CASSQDGRNTIYF. CDR3 bases: TGCGCCAGCAGCCAAGACGGGAGAAACACCATATATTTT. V gene TRBV4-1 combines with J gene TRBJ1-3; no clear D gene. CDR3 length: 13 amino acids. CDR1 and CDR2 from the germline V gene are MGHRA and YSYEKL. The V and J ends lost 0 bases and 5 bases respectively, with 5 bases between them.

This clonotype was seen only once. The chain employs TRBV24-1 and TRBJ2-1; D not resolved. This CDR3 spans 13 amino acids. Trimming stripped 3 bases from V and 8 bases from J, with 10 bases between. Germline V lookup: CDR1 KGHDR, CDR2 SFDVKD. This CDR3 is CATSDQNNDEQFF. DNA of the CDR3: TGTGCCACCAGTGATCAGAACAATGATGAGCAGTTCTTC.

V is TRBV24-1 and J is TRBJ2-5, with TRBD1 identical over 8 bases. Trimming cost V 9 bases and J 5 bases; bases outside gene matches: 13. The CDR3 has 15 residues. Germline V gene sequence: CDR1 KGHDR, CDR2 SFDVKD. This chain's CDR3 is CATHIDRGAGETQYF. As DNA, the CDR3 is TGTGCCACCCATATCGACAGGGGCGCGGGGGAGACCCAGTACTTC.

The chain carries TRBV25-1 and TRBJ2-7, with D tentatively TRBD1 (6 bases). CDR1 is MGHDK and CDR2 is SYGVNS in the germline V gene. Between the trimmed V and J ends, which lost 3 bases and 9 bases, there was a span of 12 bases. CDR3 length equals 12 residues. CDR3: CASSDGTLWQYF. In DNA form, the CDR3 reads TGTGCCAGCAGTGACGGGACACTTTGGCAGTACTTC.

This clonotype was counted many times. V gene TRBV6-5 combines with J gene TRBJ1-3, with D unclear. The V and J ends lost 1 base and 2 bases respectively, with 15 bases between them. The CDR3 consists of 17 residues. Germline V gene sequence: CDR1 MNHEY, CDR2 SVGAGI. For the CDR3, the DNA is TGTGCCAGCAGTTACTTCGCAGCACCAACCACTGGAAACACCATATATTTT. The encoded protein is CASSYFAAPTTGNTIYF.

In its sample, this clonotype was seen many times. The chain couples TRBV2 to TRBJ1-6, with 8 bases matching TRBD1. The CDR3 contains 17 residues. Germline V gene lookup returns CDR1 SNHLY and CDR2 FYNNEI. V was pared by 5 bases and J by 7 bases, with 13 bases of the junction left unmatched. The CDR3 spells CASSSAPGTGKNSPLHF. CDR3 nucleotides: TGTGCCAGCAGTTCAGCGCCCGGGACAGGAAAGAATTCACCCCTCCACTTT.

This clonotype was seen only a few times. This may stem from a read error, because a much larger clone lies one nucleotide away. The CDR3 region is CASSYGQGEPQHF. As DNA, the CDR3 is TGTGCCAGCAGTTACGGGCAGGGAGAGCCCCAGCATTTT. This rearrangement joins TRBV6-5 to TRBJ1-5; a weak D match, TRBD1 (5 bases). Germline assignment: CDR1 MNHEY and CDR2 SVGAGI. Trimming stripped 2 bases from V and 8 bases from J, with 10 bases between. The CDR3 is 13 residues long.

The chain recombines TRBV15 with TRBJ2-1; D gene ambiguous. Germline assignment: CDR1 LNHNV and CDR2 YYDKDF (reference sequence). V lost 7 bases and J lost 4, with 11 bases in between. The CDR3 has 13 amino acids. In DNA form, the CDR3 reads TGTGCCACCACAAAAATCGGGTACAATGAGCAGTTCTTC. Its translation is CATTKIGYNEQFF.

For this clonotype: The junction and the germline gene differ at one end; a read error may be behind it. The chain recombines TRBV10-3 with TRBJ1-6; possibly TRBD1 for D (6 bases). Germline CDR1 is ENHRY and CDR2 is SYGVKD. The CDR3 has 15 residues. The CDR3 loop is CAISQGHLYNSPLHF. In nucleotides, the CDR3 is TGTGCCATCAGCCAGGGACACCTCTATAACTCACCCCTCCACTTT.

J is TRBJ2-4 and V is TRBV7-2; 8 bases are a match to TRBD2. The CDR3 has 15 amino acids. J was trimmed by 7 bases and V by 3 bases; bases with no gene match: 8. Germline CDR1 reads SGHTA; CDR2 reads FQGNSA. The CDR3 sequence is CASSLTGGRNNIQYF. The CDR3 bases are TGTGCCAGCAGCTTGACGGGAGGGCGAAATAACATTCAGTACTTC.

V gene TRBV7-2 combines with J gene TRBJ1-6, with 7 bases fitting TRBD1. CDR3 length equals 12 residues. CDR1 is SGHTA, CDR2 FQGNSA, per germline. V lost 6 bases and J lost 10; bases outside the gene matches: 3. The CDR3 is CASSSRGSPLHF. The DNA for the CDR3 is TGTGCCAGCAGTTCCAGGGGGTCACCCCTCCACTTT.